This passage covers 7 T cell receptor beta chains from one sample sequenced in a study of patients and donors after allogeneic stem cell transplantation. From the RT-PCR reads, TCRdb called clonotypes with MiXCR, one entry per CDR3 protein. The profile shows tens of thousands of distinct CDR3 sequences, roughly 48% of them singletons. Sequenced sample: blood, either unsorted or a sorted T cell fraction (not recorded which). The receptors were sampled from a human donor who was either an allogeneic HSCT recipient or a stem cell or donor lymphocyte infusion donor (not recorded which). It is not recorded whose cells these are; they may come from a transplant donor.

The chain joins TRBV6-5 to TRBJ1-1; D unresolved. Trimming took off 6 bases at V and 1 base at J, with 15 bases between the two ends. CDR3 size: 15 residues. Germline CDR1 reads MNHEY; CDR2 reads SVGAGI. CDR3 nucleotides: TGTGCCAGCAGCACAGCCGGAGGGCGGAACACTGAAGCTTTCTTT. It translates to CASSTAGGRNTEAFF.

This chain joins TRBV28 and TRBJ1-6; D might be TRBD1 (6 bases). The ends were cut back, 5 bases at V and 7 bases at J, with 15 bases in the middle. The CDR3 contains 15 residues. Germline CDR1 reads MDHEN; CDR2 reads SYDVKM. The DNA of the CDR3 is TGTGCCAGCAGTCTAAGACAGGTCGGAAATTCACCCCTCCACTTT. This encodes CASSLRQVGNSPLHF.

The rearrangement uses TRBV5-1 and TRBJ2-7; 13 positions match TRBD2. The CDR3 consists of 15 residues. Germline trimming cut 4 bases from V and 3 bases from J; bases unmatched to any gene: 4. The germline V gene encodes CDR1 SGHRS and CDR2 YFSETQ. This CDR3 is CASSLGTSGNYEQYF. The CDR3 region has the DNA TGCGCCAGCAGCCTAGGGACTAGCGGGAACTACGAGCAGTACTTC.

In its sample, this clonotype was seen a few times. An end of the junction differs from the germline gene, which may be a read error. The chain joins TRBV28 to TRBJ1-6; no firm D call. CDR3 size: 9 residues. Germline CDR1 and CDR2: MDHEN and SYDVKM. CDR3 sequence: CASSSPLHF. Written as DNA, the CDR3 is TGTGCCAGTAGTTCACCCCTCCACTTT.

This chain joins TRBV27 and TRBJ1-2; 8 bases agree with TRBD1. Germline V gene sequence: CDR1 MNHEY, CDR2 SMNVEV (reference sequence). This CDR3 comprises 14 residues. V shed 6 bases, J shed 2 bases, and the junction held 5 bases outside the gene matches. The DNA for the CDR3 is TGTGCCAGCAGAGGACAGGGTGACAACTATGGCTACACCTTC. As protein: CASRGQGDNYGYTF.

V gene TRBV7-6 combines with J gene TRBJ1-5, with TRBD1 as a possible D gene (6 bases). Germline lookup yields CDR1 SGHVS and CDR2 FNYEAQ. The ends were cut back, 5 bases at V and 7 bases at J, with 18 bases in the middle. This CDR3 contains 15 residues. The CDR3, as DNA: TGTGCCAGCAGCGCATTAACAGGGTTGCACCAGCCCCAGCATTTT. Translated: CASSALTGLHQPQHF.

The chain links TRBV5-5 to TRBJ2-7, with 7 bases matching TRBD1. From germline, CDR1 is SGHKS and CDR2 YYEKEE (reference sequence). The CDR3 extends over 14 amino acids. V was clipped by 4 bases and J by 2 bases; unmatched bases: 6. CDR3 DNA sequence: TGTGCCAGCAGCAAGGAACAGGGGCCCTACGAGCAGTACTTC. Translation: CASSKEQGPYEQYF.